The 19 T cell receptor beta chains in this list originate from one sample, sequenced in a study of cytotoxic CD8 clonotypes in ibrutinib-treated CLL. TCRdb's copy holds only in-frame clones and misses some; the assay was immunoSEQ multiplex PCR. Seen here are approximately 280,000 clones, around 77% observed once, and the top ten hold 5.6%. The material sequenced was PBMCs, taken at disease progression, from a patient treated with ibrutinib. Source of these receptors: a human donor with chronic lymphocytic leukemia.

V usage is TRBV4-2 and J usage is TRBJ2-3; D perhaps matches TRBD2 (7 bases). The germline V gene has CDR1 LGHNA and CDR2 YNFKEQ. V was pared by 1 base and J by 2 bases, with 13 bases between. CDR3 length equals 16 residues. The DNA of the CDR3 is TGTGCCAGCAGCCAAGGAGGGGGGGCTTCCACAGATACGCAGTATTTT. This codes for CASSQGGGASTDTQYF.

This chain links TRBV19 with TRBJ1-2; 11 positions match TRBD1. The CDR3 covers 16 residues. The trim removed 5 bases at V and 3 bases at J, leaving 8 bases unmatched. Germline CDR1 reads LNHDA; CDR2 reads SQIVND (reference sequence). The CDR3, as DNA: TGTGCCAGTAGTCCGCAAGGACAGGGGGCTCACTATGGCTACACCTTC. It translates to CASSPQGQGAHYGYTF.

This chain links TRBV28 with TRBJ1-5; TRBD1 is a possible D gene (5 bases). CDR1 is MDHEN, CDR2 SYDVKM, per germline. The germline V and J ends were trimmed by 5 bases and 4 bases, with 12 bases remaining between them. The CDR3 extends over 14 amino acids. DNA for the CDR3: TGTGCCAGCAGTATCAGGGTCGGTAATCAGCCCCAGCATTTT. Translated, it gives CASSIRVGNQPQHF.

A note on this clone: An end of the junction differs from the germline gene, which may be a read error. V is TRBV19 and J is TRBJ2-4; TRBD2 aligns across 7 bases. CDR3 size: 12 residues. Germline lookup yields CDR1 LNHDA and CDR2 SQIVND (reference sequence). Here the CDR3 reads CASSIIGGILDF. The CDR3 DNA reads TGTGCCAGTAGTATAATCGGGGGGATCTTGGACTTC.

The V gene is TRBV13, the J gene TRBJ1-4, with D hard to call. The germline V and J ends were trimmed by 2 bases and 7 bases, with 14 bases remaining between them. This CDR3 contains 15 residues. The germline gives CDR1 PRHDT, CDR2 FYEKMQ (reference sequence). CDR3 region: CASSLKVGNFEKLFF. CDR3 in DNA: TGTGCCAGCAGCTTAAAAGTCGGTAACTTTGAAAAACTGTTTTTT.

V and J are TRBV7-9 and TRBJ2-5; 7 nucleotides agree with TRBD1. With V trimmed by 0 bases and J by 5 bases, 3 bases remained unmatched. This CDR3 spans 14 amino acids. CDR1 and CDR2 (germline): SEHNR, FQNEAQ (reference sequence). The CDR3 is CASSLAQGIETQYF. For the CDR3, the DNA is TGTGCCAGCAGCTTAGCACAGGGGATTGAGACCCAGTACTTC.

The rearrangement joins TRBV13 to TRBJ2-7; 7 positions agree with TRBD2. Germline V gene sequence: CDR1 PRHDT, CDR2 FYEKMQ (reference sequence). The CDR3 totals 17 residues. V dropped 3 bases and J dropped 0; count of bases not matched to a gene: 11. In nucleotides, the CDR3 is TGTGCCAGCAGCTTTTCCGGGTGGGGAGGGAACTCCTACGAGCAGTACTTC. It is translated as CASSFSGWGGNSYEQYF.

The J gene is TRBJ2-5, the V gene TRBV5-1; 8 bases fit TRBD1. Germline CDR1 SGHRS, CDR2 YFSETQ. V gave up 8 bases and J gave up 1 base; unmatched junction bases: 10. This CDR3 is 15 amino acids long. The chain's CDR3 is CASVRDRTTQETQYF. CDR3 sequence (DNA): TGCGCCAGTGTAAGGGACAGGACTACCCAAGAGACCCAGTACTTC.

The chain links TRBV5-1 to TRBJ1-2, with D unresolved. Germline V gene sequence: CDR1 SGHRS, CDR2 YFSETQ. The V end was cut by 0 bases, the J end by 5 bases, with 26 bases between. CDR3 length equals 19 residues. The chain's CDR3 is CASSLAPPGYSRWAYGYTF. The CDR3 bases are TGCGCCAGCAGCTTGGCCCCCCCCGGGTACAGCCGATGGGCATATGGCTACACCTTC.

This clone was seen once. The chain is built from TRBV5-8 and TRBJ2-7; the match to TRBD2 covers 13 bases. Looked up from germline, CDR1 is SGHTS and CDR2 is YDEGEE. V shed 5 bases and J 3 bases; nucleotides not matched to a gene: 8. This CDR3 spans 16 amino acids. DNA for the CDR3: TGTGCCAGCAGGTCTACCGGGACTAGCGGGGACTACGAGCAGTACTTC. Translated, it gives CASRSTGTSGDYEQYF.

This chain connects TRBV27 to TRBJ2-7, with TRBD1 identical over 11 bases. J lost 2 bases, V lost 1 base, and 7 bases had no gene match. The CDR3 has 17 residues. CDR1 is MNHEY, CDR2 SMNVEV, per germline (reference sequence). The CDR3 here is CASSLFPPGQGAYEQYF. CDR3 sequence (DNA): TGTGCCAGCAGTTTATTTCCACCGGGACAGGGGGCCTACGAGCAGTACTTC.

The rearrangement links TRBV4-3 to TRBJ1-4, with TRBD1 as a possible D gene (5 bases). Trimming pared 3 bases from V and 7 bases from J, leaving 12 bases between. CDR3 length equals 14 residues. In germline, CDR1 is LGHNA, CDR2 YSLEER. CDR3 in amino acids: CASSHPVGAEKLFF. As DNA, the CDR3 is TGCGCCAGCAGCCACCCCGTAGGGGCTGAAAAACTGTTTTTT.

CDR3: CASERHSNSNQPQHF. In nucleotides, the CDR3 is TGTGCCAGCGAGCGACACTCTAATAGCAATCAGCCCCAGCATTTT. The chain combines TRBV19 with TRBJ1-5; D unclear. This CDR3 has 15 amino acids. Per germline, CDR1 LNHDA and CDR2 SQIVND (reference sequence). V was shortened by 9 bases and J by 0 bases, with 15 bases between the two germline ends.

This sequence joins TRBV5-6 and TRBJ1-6, with D possibly matching TRBD1 (6 bases). The germline V gene has CDR1 SGHDT and CDR2 YYEEEE. Trimming took off 2 bases at V and 7 bases at J, with 16 bases between the two ends. CDR3 length: 16 residues. The CDR3 loop reads CASSLRVTGDNSPLHF. The DNA for the CDR3 is TGTGCCAGCAGCTTACGGGTGACAGGAGACAATTCACCCCTCCACTTT.

The rearrangement joins TRBV7-3 to TRBJ2-3, with TRBD2 matching over 12 bases. V was pared by 0 bases and J by 11 bases, with 0 bases of the junction left unmatched. From germline, CDR1 is SGHTA and CDR2 FQGTGA. The CDR3 is made up of 13 amino acids. The CDR3, as DNA: TGTGCCAGCAGCTTAACACTAGCGGGGGGGCAGTATTTT. Translating gives CASSLTLAGGQYF.

This clone was observed a single time. The gene calls are TRBV5-1 and TRBJ1-1; 9 bases line up with TRBD1. Germline V gene lookup returns CDR1 SGHRS and CDR2 YFSETQ. The trim removed 7 bases at V and 1 base at J, leaving 2 bases unmatched. The length of the CDR3 is 13 residues. CDR3 loop: CASGTGWNTEAFF. In nucleotides, the CDR3 is TGCGCCAGCGGGACAGGGTGGAACACTGAAGCTTTCTTT.

This chain links TRBV4-1 with TRBJ2-6; D not certain. V was clipped by 4 bases and J by 0 bases, with 7 bases between them. This CDR3 is built from 15 residues. The germline V gene encodes CDR1 MGHRA and CDR2 YSYEKL. The CDR3 region has the DNA TGCGCCAGCAGCCGCCTCCGCTCTGGGGCCAACGTCCTGACTTTC. Its protein is CASSRLRSGANVLTF.

This clone was seen a few times. The CDR3 here is CASSSRPSTDTQYF. The CDR3 DNA sequence: TGTGCCAGCAGCTCAAGGCCTAGCACAGATACGCAGTATTTT. The chain employs TRBV13 and TRBJ2-3; D call uncertain. This CDR3 is 14 amino acids long. CDR1 is PRHDT and CDR2 is FYEKMQ in the germline V gene (reference sequence). V lost 4 bases, J lost 0 bases, and 8 bases lay in between. Supplemented by reference TRBV13 and TRBJ2-3, the full variable domain reads AAGVIQSPRHLIKEKRETATLKCYPIPRHDTVYWYQQGPGQDPQFLISFYEKMQSDKGSIPDRFSAQQFSDYHSELNMSSLELGDSALYFCASSSRPSTDTQYFGPGTRLTVL.

The V gene is TRBV5-1, the J gene TRBJ1-2; D unclear. The ends were cut back, 4 bases at V and 8 bases at J, with 12 bases in the middle. The CDR3 has 12 amino acids. Per the germline V gene, CDR1 is SGHRS and CDR2 is YFSETQ. CDR3 protein: CASSSELLGYTF. CDR3 bases: TGCGCCAGCAGCAGCGAGTTATTAGGCTACACCTTC.